The 32 T cell receptor beta chains given below trace back to one sample, sequenced in a study of control samples from healthy donors and cancer patients. Clones were sequenced by immunoSEQ multiplex PCR, and TCRdb holds only the in-frame ones, with some missing. In the table there are roughly 370,000 clones, 75% to 95% of which are singletons. The sequencing sample was made of PBMCs. The source is a man aged 35 to 55 with head and neck cancer.

This chain links TRBV12-5 with TRBJ2-2; TRBD1 matches 8 bases. The CDR3 runs 14 residues. With 6 bases clipped from V and 5 bases from J, the junction kept 5 bases outside the gene matches. Germline V gene sequence: CDR1 LGHNT, CDR2 FRNRAP. The CDR3 region is CASGQGAQTGELFF. The CDR3 DNA follows: TGTGCTAGTGGCCAGGGGGCCCAGACCGGGGAGCTGTTTTTT.

The rearrangement joins TRBV3-1 (or the pseudogene TRBV3-2) to TRBJ2-3; TRBD1 might be the D (6 bases). V lost 1 base, J lost 6 bases, and 11 bases lay in between. Germline CDR1 is LGHDT and CDR2 is YNNKEL (reference sequence). This CDR3 is 14 amino acids long. Here the CDR3 reads CASSQGRGADTQYF. CDR3 sequence (DNA): TGTGCCAGCAGCCAAGGCAGGGGTGCCGATACGCAGTATTTT.

V gene TRBV6-5 combines with J gene TRBJ2-4, with 7 bases aligning to TRBD2. This CDR3 has 15 residues. Germline V CDR1 and CDR2: MNHEY, SVGAGI. V was clipped by 5 bases and J by 7 bases; unmatched bases: 11. The DNA of the CDR3 is TGTGCCAGCAGTCCTACCTGGGGCGGGGGTAACATTCAGTACTTC. It yields the protein CASSPTWGGGNIQYF.

V is TRBV5-1 and J is TRBJ1-4; D unclear. Trimming took 1 base from V and 5 from J, leaving 3 bases between them. The CDR3 is 12 amino acids. Germline lookup yields CDR1 SGHRS and CDR2 YFSETQ. The CDR3 sequence: CASSLTNEKLFF. As DNA, the CDR3 is TGCGCCAGCAGCTTGACGAATGAAAAACTGTTTTTT.

This chain links TRBV9 with TRBJ2-3; TRBD2 matches at 9 bases. Germline V gene sequence: CDR1 SGDLS, CDR2 YYNGEE. V gave up 0 bases and J gave up 4 bases; unmatched junction bases: 3. The CDR3 runs 15 residues. This CDR3 is CASSVEGLAPDTQYF. CDR3 coding DNA: TGTGCCAGCAGCGTAGAGGGACTAGCCCCAGATACGCAGTATTTT.

The sample holds a few counts of this clone. This chain uses TRBV3-1 (or the pseudogene TRBV3-2) with TRBJ1-1; the D is unclear. This CDR3 is 15 amino acids long. Trimming removed 3 bases from V and 1 base from J, with 12 bases in between. The germline CDR1 and CDR2 sequences are LGHDT and YNNKEL (reference sequence). The CDR3 DNA is TGTGCCAGCAGCCAGGGCCTCAATCCGAACACTGAAGCTTTCTTT. Translated: CASSQGLNPNTEAFF.

Only a few counts were recorded for this clone. V is TRBV7-6 and J is TRBJ1-2; TRBD1 matches 10 bases. CDR1 and CDR2 from the germline V gene are SGHVS and FNYEAQ. The V gene end was trimmed by 5 bases and the J gene end by 6 bases; junction bases not matched to a gene: 15. The CDR3 is made up of 17 amino acids. The CDR3 region has the DNA TGTGCCAGCAGCCCCGGCCCCGACAGGGGGCGGCAGGATGGCTACACCTTC. Amino acids: CASSPGPDRGRQDGYTF.

The chain has TRBV15 and TRBJ1-6, with 8 bases aligning to TRBD1. After removal of 4 bases from V and 7 bases from J, the junction contained 3 bases not matched to a gene. This CDR3 has 14 residues. From germline, CDR1 is LNHNV and CDR2 YYDKDF (reference sequence). CDR3 region: CATSTDRGNSPLHF. DNA of the CDR3: TGTGCCACCAGCACCGACAGGGGCAATTCACCCCTCCACTTT.

This chain connects TRBV5-1 to TRBJ1-3, with TRBD1 as a possible D gene (5 bases). Germline CDR1 and CDR2: SGHRS and YFSETQ. The CDR3 covers 16 residues. V dropped 5 bases and J dropped 2 bases, with 17 bases sitting between them. CDR3 sequence reads: CASSRNVPGAGNTIYF. The CDR3 DNA reads TGCGCCAGCAGTCGAAATGTGCCGGGGGCTGGAAACACCATATATTTT.

The genes are TRBV7-2 and TRBJ2-7; 7 bases match TRBD1. CDR1 and CDR2 (germline): SGHTA, FQGNSA. The CDR3 extends over 14 amino acids. The junction had 2 bases not matched to a gene; V was cut back by 3 bases and J by 0 bases. The CDR3 sequence is CASSLTGSSYEQYF. The CDR3 nucleotides are TGTGCCAGCAGCTTGACAGGGAGCTCCTACGAGCAGTACTTC.

This chain connects TRBV9 to TRBJ2-5; possible D gene TRBD2, 5 bases. The CDR3 has 13 amino acids. From germline, CDR1 is SGDLS and CDR2 YYNGEE. V was cut by 0 bases and J by 5 bases, with 8 bases left in between. The CDR3 spells CASSVVGEETQYF. Written as DNA, the CDR3 is TGTGCCAGCAGCGTAGTTGGGGAGGAGACCCAGTACTTC.

The chain is built from TRBV7-2 and TRBJ2-2; 11 bases line up with TRBD2. Germline loops: CDR1 SGHTA, CDR2 FQGNSA. This CDR3 contains 16 residues. The ends lost 4 bases at V and 4 bases at J; junction bases unmatched: 5. CDR3 sequence reads: CASSSRTSGSTGELFF. In DNA form, the CDR3 reads TGTGCCAGCAGCTCACGGACTAGCGGGTCCACCGGGGAGCTGTTTTTT.

This clone was picked up one time. V and J are TRBV7-8 and TRBJ2-3; D is possibly TRBD2 (7 bases). The CDR3 covers 16 residues. Trimming shortened V by 1 base and J by 2 bases, and 13 bases separated the two germline ends. Germline V gene data show CDR1 as SGHVS and CDR2 as FQNEAQ. The CDR3 coding sequence is TGTGCCAGCAGCTTAGTAGGGGGGGGGCTCACAGATACGCAGTATTTT. Translated, it gives CASSLVGGGLTDTQYF.

V and J are TRBV2 and TRBJ1-6, with D perhaps TRBD1 (6 bases). The V gene lost 7 bases and the J gene lost 10 bases, with 26 bases spanning the gap. This CDR3 is 17 amino acids long. In germline, CDR1 is SNHLY, CDR2 FYNNEI. As DNA, the CDR3 is TGTGCCAGCAAAGGGCCGGGGAGGGGGGCAACCGAATCACCCCTCCACTTT. Translated: CASKGPGRGATESPLHF.

The sample holds one count of this clone. The chain combines TRBV3-1 (or the pseudogene TRBV3-2) with TRBJ1-2; 8 bases are a match to TRBD1. Germline loops: CDR1 LGHDT, CDR2 YNNKEL (reference sequence). The CDR3 totals 15 residues. Losses at the gene ends were 4 bases for V and 5 bases for J; bases not matched to a gene: 9. CDR3 DNA: TGTGCCAGCAGCCGAAATCGGGACAGGAGGTATGGCTACACCTTC. Its translation is CASSRNRDRRYGYTF.

This chain links TRBV28 with TRBJ2-5; TRBD2 agrees at 10 bases. Germline CDR1 is MDHEN and CDR2 is SYDVKM. The CDR3 runs 16 residues. J lost 5 bases, V lost 7 bases, and 13 bases had no gene match. The CDR3 spells CASKDPIAGGGETQYF. The CDR3 DNA reads TGTGCCAGCAAGGACCCAATAGCGGGAGGCGGGGAGACCCAGTACTTC.

The rearrangement links TRBV18 to TRBJ2-2, with 9 bases aligning to TRBD2. V was pared by 2 bases and J by 1 base, with 5 bases of the junction left unmatched. CDR3 length equals 17 residues. Germline assignment: CDR1 KGHSH and CDR2 LQKENI. The CDR3 coding sequence is TGTGCCAGCTCACCAACCAGCGGGGGGTTGAACACCGGGGAGCTGTTTTTT. This translates into CASSPTSGGLNTGELFF.

The chain employs TRBV11-2 and TRBJ2-5; D unclear. V dropped 1 base and J dropped 5 bases, with 14 bases sitting between them. The germline V gene has CDR1 SGHAT and CDR2 FQNNGV. The CDR3 sequence is 15 residues long. The CDR3: CASSLGDIRPETQYF. DNA for the CDR3: TGTGCCAGCAGCTTAGGAGACATTCGACCGGAGACCCAGTACTTC.

This clone has a handful of counts. The genes are TRBV18 and TRBJ1-1, with D tentatively TRBD1 (6 bases). The CDR3 contains 14 residues. V dropped 4 bases and J dropped 0 bases, with 9 bases sitting between them. CDR1 and CDR2 (germline): KGHSH, LQKENI. The CDR3 nucleotides are TGTGCCAGCTCACGAGGACAGCTGAACACTGAAGCTTTCTTT. Translation: CASSRGQLNTEAFF.

J is TRBJ2-7 and V is TRBV18; D gene ambiguous. V lost 3 bases and J lost 0, with 18 bases in between. The CDR3 length is 17 residues. Germline V gene data show CDR1 as KGHSH and CDR2 as LQKENI. CDR3 sequence (DNA): TGTGCCAGCTCACCCCGCTTACCCGACCCCTTCTCCTACGAGCAGTACTTC. This codes for CASSPRLPDPFSYEQYF.

This chain uses TRBV2 with TRBJ1-5, with 10 bases lining up with TRBD1. Germline assignment: CDR1 SNHLY and CDR2 FYNNEI. The CDR3 extends over 14 amino acids. The V gene end was trimmed by 4 bases and the J gene end by 5 bases; junction bases not matched to a gene: 2. In DNA form, the CDR3 reads TGTGCCAGCAGTGTTGGACAGGGGGATCAGCCCCAGCATTTT. It is translated as CASSVGQGDQPQHF.

This clone was counted between two and nine times. As DNA, the CDR3 is TGTGCCAGTAGTATTGTTGGGAATAACGACAATGAGCAGTTCTTC. Its translation is CASSIVGNNDNEQFF. The V gene is TRBV19, the J gene TRBJ2-1; D is ambiguous. Germline loops: CDR1 LNHDA, CDR2 SQIVND (reference sequence). The CDR3 is 15 residues long. Trimming took off 3 bases at V and 5 bases at J, with 14 bases between the two ends.

The V gene is TRBV9, the J gene TRBJ1-2; the match to TRBD1 covers 8 bases. The CDR3 loop spans 17 amino acids. The junction had 14 bases not matched to a gene; V was cut back by 3 bases and J by 4 bases. Germline V gene lookup returns CDR1 SGDLS and CDR2 YYNGEE. In DNA, the CDR3 is TGTGCCAGCAGCGCCCAGGGGCGGACAGGGAGGGCCTATGGCTACACCTTC. This gives the protein CASSAQGRTGRAYGYTF. The complete variable domain, with remaining parts taken from reference TRBV9 and TRBJ1-2, reads DSGVTQTPKHLITATGQRVTLRCSPRSGDLSVYWYQQSLDQGLQFLIQYYNGEERAKGNILERFSAQQFPDLHSELNLSSLELGDSALYFCASSAQGRTGRAYGYTFGSGTRLTVV.

The chain has TRBV7-2 and TRBJ2-2, with 12 bases fitting TRBD2. Germline trimming cut 3 bases from V and 11 bases from J; bases unmatched to any gene: 10. The germline V gene has CDR1 SGHTA and CDR2 FQGNSA. The CDR3 extends over 16 amino acids. The CDR3 nucleotides are TGTGCCAGCAGCTTGACTAGCGGGAGCCCCAGGGGAGAGCTGTTTTTT. It specifies CASSLTSGSPRGELFF.

This clone appeared a few times. The V call is TRBV3-1 (or the pseudogene TRBV3-2), the J call TRBJ2-5, with 11 bases identical to TRBD2. Looked up from germline, CDR1 is LGHDT and CDR2 is YNNKEL (reference sequence). Trimming at V came to 0 bases and at J to 5 bases, leaving 2 bases not matched to a gene. The CDR3 is 15 residues long. CDR3 sequence (DNA): TGTGCCAGCAGCCAAGATAGCGGGAGGGCTGAGACCCAGTACTTC. This sequence encodes CASSQDSGRAETQYF.

The chain couples TRBV5-1 to TRBJ1-5; tentatively, D is TRBD1 (5 bases). The ends were cut back, 3 bases at V and 1 base at J, with 14 bases in the middle. CDR1 is SGHRS, CDR2 YFSETQ, per germline. This CDR3 spans 16 amino acids. For the CDR3, the DNA is TGCGCCAGCAGCTCTGGGGACTTCGGGAGCAATCAGCCCCAGCATTTT. As protein: CASSSGDFGSNQPQHF. Variable domain in full (rest from reference TRBV5-1 and TRBJ1-5): KAGVTQTPRYLIKTRGQQVTLSCSPISGHRSVSWYQQTPGQGLQFLFEYFSETQRNKGNFPGRFSGRQFSNSRSEMNVSTLELGDSALYLCASSSGDFGSNQPQHFGDGTRLSIL.

V and J are TRBV7-2 and TRBJ1-5, with 10 bases aligning to TRBD1. CDR1 SGHTA and CDR2 FQGNSA come from the germline V gene. Losses at the gene ends were 5 bases for V and 7 bases for J; bases not matched to a gene: 8. CDR3 length: 15 residues. The CDR3 DNA is TGTGCCAGCAGCACACGGACAGGGGGGGAACAGCCCCAGCATTTT. It encodes CASSTRTGGEQPQHF.

CDR3 sequence (DNA): TGTGCCAGCAGCTTAGCGGGAGGGCTGGGGGAGCAGTTCTTC. The encoded protein is CASSLAGGLGEQFF. The chain uses TRBV7-9 and TRBJ2-1; 7 bases fit TRBD2. The V gene's germline CDR1 is SEHNR and CDR2 FQNEAQ (reference sequence). With 0 bases clipped from V and 10 bases from J, the junction kept 6 bases outside the gene matches. This CDR3 is built from 14 residues.

A remark on this clone: The germline gene is not matched at one end of the junction; a read error may be the cause. The chain employs TRBV7-7 and TRBJ2-1; a possible D gene is TRBD2 (6 bases). The V gene's germline CDR1 is SSHAT and CDR2 FNYEAQ (reference sequence). The CDR3 covers 15 residues. CDR3 sequence reads: CASSLLGGIGDEQFF. CDR3 DNA sequence: TGTGCTAGCAGCTTATTGGGCGGGATTGGGGATGAGCAGTTCTTC.

V is TRBV11-2 and J is TRBJ2-1; D remains ambiguous. Germline lookup yields CDR1 SGHAT and CDR2 FQNNGV. The CDR3 runs to 14 residues. Trimming took 5 bases from V and 6 from J, leaving 14 bases between them. DNA of the CDR3: TGTGCCAGCAGCGGTGGGGTAGCAGGCAATGAGCAGTTCTTC. It specifies CASSGGVAGNEQFF.

The chain combines TRBV18 with TRBJ1-4; possibly TRBD1 for D (6 bases). This CDR3 region has 14 residues. CDR1 is KGHSH, CDR2 LQKENI, per germline. V lost 4 bases to trimming and J lost 6 bases, with 12 bases between them. The CDR3: CASSQQGVDEKLFF. DNA of the CDR3: TGTGCCAGCTCACAACAGGGAGTGGATGAAAAACTGTTTTTT.

The chain recombines TRBV9 with TRBJ2-5, with TRBD2 as a possible D gene (5 bases). V lost 2 bases and J 4 bases, leaving 12 bases between the germline ends. This CDR3 is 14 amino acids long. Germline V gives CDR1 SGDLS, CDR2 YYNGEE. The CDR3 protein is CASSVEGIGETQYF. CDR3 DNA: TGTGCCAGCAGCGTCGAGGGAATAGGAGAGACCCAGTACTTC.